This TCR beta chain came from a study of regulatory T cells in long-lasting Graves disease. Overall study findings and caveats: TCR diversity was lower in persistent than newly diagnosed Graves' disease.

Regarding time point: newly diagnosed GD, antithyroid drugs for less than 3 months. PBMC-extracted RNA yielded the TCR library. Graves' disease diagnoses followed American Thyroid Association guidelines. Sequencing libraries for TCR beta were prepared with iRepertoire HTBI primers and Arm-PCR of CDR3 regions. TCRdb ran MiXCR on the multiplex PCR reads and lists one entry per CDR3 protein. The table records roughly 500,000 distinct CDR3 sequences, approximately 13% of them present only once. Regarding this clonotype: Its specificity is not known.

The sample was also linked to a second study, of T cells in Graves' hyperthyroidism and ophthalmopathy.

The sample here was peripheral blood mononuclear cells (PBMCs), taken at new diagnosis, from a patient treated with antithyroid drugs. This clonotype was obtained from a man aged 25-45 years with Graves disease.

As DNA, the CDR3 is TGTGCCAGCAGCTTGGAATGGTCGGCTTTCTTT. Its translation: CASSLEWSAFF. The chain couples TRBV5-8 to TRBJ1-1, with no clear D. Trimming cost V 0 bases and J 11 bases, with 8 bases left between them. Germline V CDR1 and CDR2: SGHTS, YDEGEE. CDR3 length: 11 residues.